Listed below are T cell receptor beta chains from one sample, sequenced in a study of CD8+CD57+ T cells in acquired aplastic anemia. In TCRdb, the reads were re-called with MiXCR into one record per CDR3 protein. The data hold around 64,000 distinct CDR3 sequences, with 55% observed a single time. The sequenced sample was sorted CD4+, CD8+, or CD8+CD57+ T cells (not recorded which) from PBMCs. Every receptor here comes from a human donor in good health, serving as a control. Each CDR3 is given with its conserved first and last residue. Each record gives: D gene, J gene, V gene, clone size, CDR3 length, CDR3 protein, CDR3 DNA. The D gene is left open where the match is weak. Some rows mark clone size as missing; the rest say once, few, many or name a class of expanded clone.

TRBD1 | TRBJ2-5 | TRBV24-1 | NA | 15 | CATSGKGQAEETQYF | TGTGCCACCAGTGGGAAGGGACAGGCTGAAGAGACCCAGTACTTC
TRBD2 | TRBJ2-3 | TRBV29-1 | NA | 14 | CSGQRGGFTDTQYF | TGCAGCGGCCAGCGGGGGGGATTTACAGATACGCAGTATTTT
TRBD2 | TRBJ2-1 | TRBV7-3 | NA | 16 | CASSLAPLAGGNEQFF | TGTGCCAGCAGCTTAGCGCCACTAGCGGGGGGGAATGAGCAGTTCTTC
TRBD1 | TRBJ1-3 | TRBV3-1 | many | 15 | CASSHQTGAGNTIYF | TGTGCCAGCAGCCACCAGACAGGGGCCGGAAACACCATATATTTT
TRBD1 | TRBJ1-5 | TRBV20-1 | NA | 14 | CSARGQGPRQPQHF | TGCAGTGCTAGAGGACAGGGGCCGAGGCAGCCCCAGCATTTT
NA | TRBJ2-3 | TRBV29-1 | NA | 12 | CSVLGSTDTQYF | TGCAGCGTCCTAGGGTCCACAGATACGCAGTATTTT
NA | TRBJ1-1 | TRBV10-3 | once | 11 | CAISRDTEAFF | TGTGCCATCAGTCGGGACACTGAAGCTTTCTTT
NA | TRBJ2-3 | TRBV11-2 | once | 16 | CASSPKGTTATDTQYF | TGTGCCAGCAGCCCGAAAGGGACGACGGCCACAGATACGCAGTATTTT
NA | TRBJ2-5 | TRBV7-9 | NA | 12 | CASSAVAETQYF | TGTGCCAGCAGCGCAGTAGCAGAGACCCAGTACTTC
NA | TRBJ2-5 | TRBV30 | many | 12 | CAWNLGSETQYF | TGTGCCTGGAACCTCGGTTCAGAGACCCAGTACTTC
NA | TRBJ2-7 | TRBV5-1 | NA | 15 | CASSSFGQFADEQYF | TGCGCCAGCAGCTCATTCGGACAGTTTGCTGATGAGCAGTACTTC
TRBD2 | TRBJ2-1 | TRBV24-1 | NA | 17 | CATSDSSKAGGRDEQFF | TGTGCCACCAGTGATTCCTCGAAAGCGGGAGGCCGCGATGAGCAGTTCTTC
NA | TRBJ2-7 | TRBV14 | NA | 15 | CASSQRGAATYEQYF | TGTGCCAGCAGCCAGAGGGGGGCAGCCACCTACGAGCAGTACTTC
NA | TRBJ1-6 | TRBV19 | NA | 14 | CASSIRDTNSPLHF | TGTGCCAGTAGTATACGGGACACCAATTCACCCCTCCACTTT
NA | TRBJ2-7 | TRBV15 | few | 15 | CATSRAPGVRYEQYF | TGTGCCACCAGCAGGGCTCCCGGGGTGAGGTACGAGCAGTACTTC
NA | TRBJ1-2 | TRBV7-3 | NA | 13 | CASSLGRAYGYTF | TGTGCCAGCAGCTTGGGCAGGGCGTATGGCTACACCTTC
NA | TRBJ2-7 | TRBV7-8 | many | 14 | CASSLDVLTYEQYF | TGTGCCAGCAGCTTAGACGTATTAACCTACGAGCAGTACTTC
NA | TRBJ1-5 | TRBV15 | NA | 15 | CATSRDSLSYQPQHF | TGTGCCACCAGCAGGGACAGTCTATCTTATCAGCCCCAGCATTTT
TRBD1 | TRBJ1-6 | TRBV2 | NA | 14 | CASTGGQNNSPLHF | TGTGCCAGCACTGGGGGACAGAATAATTCACCCCTCCACTTT
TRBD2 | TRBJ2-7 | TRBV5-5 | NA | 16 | CASSLEGTSVFYKRYF | TGTGCCAGCAGCTTGGAAGGGACTAGCGTATTCTACAAGCGGTACTTC
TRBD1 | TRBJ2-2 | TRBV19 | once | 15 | CASRRPGQGAGELFF | TGTGCCAGTAGGAGACCGGGACAGGGGGCCGGGGAGCTGTTTTTT
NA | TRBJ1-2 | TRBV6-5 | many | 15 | CASSSFGGQPYGYTF | TGTGCCAGCAGTTCATTTGGGGGGCAGCCCTATGGCTACACCTTC
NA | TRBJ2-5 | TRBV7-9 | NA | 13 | CASSLDGVETQYF | TGTGCCAGCAGCTTAGACGGGGTGGAGACCCAGTACTTC
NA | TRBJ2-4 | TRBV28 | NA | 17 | CASSLAGSRVAKNIQYF | TGTGCCAGCAGTTTGGCCGGCAGCAGGGTTGCCAAAAACATTCAGTACTTC
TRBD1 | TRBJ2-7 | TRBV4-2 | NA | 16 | CASSQRPTGGDYEQYF | TGTGCCAGCAGCCAACGACCGACAGGGGGCGACTACGAGCAGTACTTC
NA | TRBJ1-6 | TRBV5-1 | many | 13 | CASSFGEDSPLHF | TGCGCCAGCAGCTTCGGAGAAGATTCACCCCTCCACTTT
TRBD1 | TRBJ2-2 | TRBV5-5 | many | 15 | CASSSGTGGTGELFF | TGTGCCAGCAGCTCCGGGACAGGGGGTACCGGGGAGCTGTTTTTT
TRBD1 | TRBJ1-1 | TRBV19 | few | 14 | CASRRGQVNTEAFF | TGTGCCAGTAGGAGGGGACAGGTGAACACTGAAGCTTTCTTT
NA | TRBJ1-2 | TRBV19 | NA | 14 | CASSINSRNYGYTF | TGTGCCAGTAGCATTAACAGCCGTAACTATGGCTACACCTTC
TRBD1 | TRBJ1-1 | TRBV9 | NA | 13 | CASSERQGTEAFF | TGTGCCAGCAGCGAACGACAGGGCACTGAAGCTTTCTTT
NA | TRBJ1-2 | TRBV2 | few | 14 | CASSERGADYGYTF | TGTGCCAGCAGTGAACGGGGGGCGGACTATGGCTACACCTTC
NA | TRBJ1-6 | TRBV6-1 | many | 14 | CASTRGQPGSPLHF | TGTGCCAGCACCCGTGGACAGCCCGGCTCACCCCTCCACTTT
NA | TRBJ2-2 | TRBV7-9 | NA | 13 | CASSLTGTGELFF | TGTGCCAGCAGCTTAACGGGCACCGGGGAGCTGTTTTTT
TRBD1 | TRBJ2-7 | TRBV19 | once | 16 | CASSTGPGQGAYEQYF | TGTGCCAGTAGTACCGGTCCGGGACAGGGGGCTTACGAGCAGTACTTC
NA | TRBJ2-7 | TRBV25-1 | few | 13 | CASSESRSHEQYF | TGTGCCAGCAGTGAATCGCGGAGCCACGAGCAGTACTTC
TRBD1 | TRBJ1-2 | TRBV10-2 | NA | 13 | CASSLDRAYGYTF | TGCGCCAGCAGTCTGGACAGGGCCTATGGCTACACCTTC
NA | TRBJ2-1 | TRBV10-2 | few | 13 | CASIQGLGNEQFF | TGCGCCAGCATCCAGGGGCTAGGCAATGAGCAGTTCTTC
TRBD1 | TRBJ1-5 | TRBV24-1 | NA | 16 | CATSDYGQGVYQPQHF | TGTGCCACCAGTGATTATGGGCAGGGGGTATATCAGCCCCAGCATTTT
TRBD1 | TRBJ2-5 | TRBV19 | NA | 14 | CASSVGQGNQPQYF | TGTGCCAGTAGTGTGGGACAGGGTAATCAGCCCCAGTACTTC
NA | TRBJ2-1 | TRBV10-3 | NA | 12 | CAIRERSNEQFF | TGTGCCATCAGAGAGAGGAGCAATGAGCAGTTCTTC
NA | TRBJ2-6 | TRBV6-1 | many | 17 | CASSGATISSGANVLTF | TGTGCCAGCAGTGGGGCAACCATAAGCTCTGGGGCCAACGTCCTGACTTTC
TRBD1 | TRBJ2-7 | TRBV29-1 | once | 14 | CSVVRGQGVYEQYF | TGCAGCGTTGTTCGGGGACAGGGGGTGTACGAGCAGTACTTC
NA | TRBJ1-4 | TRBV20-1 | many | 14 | CSARRQSTNEKLFF | TGCAGTGCTCGACGACAGTCAACTAATGAAAAACTGTTTTTT
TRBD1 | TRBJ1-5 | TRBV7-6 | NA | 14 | CASSTGQVNQPQHF | TGTGCCAGCAGCACGGGACAGGTCAATCAGCCCCAGCATTTT
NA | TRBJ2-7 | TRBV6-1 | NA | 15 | CASSAEQGTPYEQYF | TGTGCCAGCAGTGCCGAACAGGGAACCCCCTACGAGCAGTACTTC
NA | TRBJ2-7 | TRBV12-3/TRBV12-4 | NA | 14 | CASSFQGHGNEQYF | TGTGCCAGCTCCTTTCAGGGACATGGGAACGAGCAGTACTTC
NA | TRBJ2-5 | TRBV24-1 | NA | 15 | CATSDVDSRGETQYF | TGTGCCACCAGTGACGTTGACAGCCGAGGGGAGACCCAGTACTTC